A selection of T cell receptor beta chains follows, all from one sample in a study of Tregs in tolerant kidney transplant recipients. TCRdb keeps only in-frame clones here, not all; method: immunoSEQ multiplex PCR. The sample carries tens of thousands of clones, around 95% recorded once. Antigen specificity for these receptors is unknown. Sequenced material: Tregs from blood cultured with allogeneic cells. All receptors derive from a human donor in good health. The CDR3 runs from the conserved cysteine through the conserved F or W. D genes are given only for firm matches. Clone size appears in some rows only: once, few, many, or a class for an expanded clone.

v_gene	d_gene	abundance	j_gene	CDR3aa	CDR3nt
TRBV6-1	-	-	TRBJ2-7	CASKSGLLDNYEQYF	TGTGCCAGCAAATCAGGGTTATTGGACAACTACGAGCAGTACTTC
TRBV6-6	TRBD1	-	TRBJ1-2	CASSYVDRAYGYTF	TGTGCCAGCAGTTACGTAGACAGGGCCTATGGCTACACCTTC
TRBV27	-	-	TRBJ2-3	CASREWSPYTDTQYF	TGTGCCAGCAGGGAGTGGAGCCCCTACACAGATACGCAGTATTTT
TRBV6-5	-	-	TRBJ2-5	CASSHQETQYF	TGTGCCAGCAGCCACCAAGAGACCCAGTACTTC
TRBV5-1	-	-	TRBJ2-5	CASSHLSQGVTQYF	TGCGCCAGCAGCCACCTCAGCCAGGGAGTGACCCAGTACTTC
TRBV5-8	-	-	TRBJ1-1	CASSWDNRNTEAFF	TGTGCCAGCAGCTGGGACAACCGGAACACTGAAGCTTTCTTT
TRBV11-1	-	-	TRBJ2-7	CASSTGYNNYEQYF	TGTGCCAGCAGTACAGGGTATAACAACTACGAGCAGTACTTC
TRBV21-1	-	-	TRBJ1-1	CASGEGNLRNTEAFF	TGTGCCAGCGGAGAGGGAAACTTGAGGAACACTGAAGCTTTCTTT
TRBV15	-	-	TRBJ1-3	CATSREGGFGWGPGNTIYF	TGTGCCACCAGCAGAGAGGGGGGCTTTGGCTGGGGACCTGGAAACACCATATATTTT
TRBV19	TRBD2	-	TRBJ2-1	CASTLAGGPVNEQFF	TGTGCCAGTACCCTAGCGGGAGGGCCAGTCAATGAGCAGTTCTTC
TRBV5-6	-	-	TRBJ2-6	CASSPGISGANVLTF	TGTGCCAGCAGCCCTGGAATCTCTGGGGCCAACGTCCTGACTTTC
TRBV2	-	-	TRBJ2-1	CASSGDRSYNEQFF	TGTGCCAGCAGTGGGGATCGCTCCTACAATGAGCAGTTCTTC
TRBV5-4	-	-	TRBJ1-2	CASSLGRRDTNYGYTF	TGTGCCAGCAGCTTGGGCAGGCGCGACACAAACTATGGCTACACCTTC
TRBV5-5	-	-	TRBJ2-7	CASSSADSFYEQYF	TGTGCCAGCAGCAGCGCGGACAGCTTCTACGAGCAGTACTTC
TRBV12-5	-	-	TRBJ2-7	CASGIIGAGGGYEQYF	TGTGCTAGTGGCATCATTGGGGCGGGCGGAGGGTACGAGCAGTACTTC
TRBV9	-	once	TRBJ2-5	CASSVEDFQETQYF	TGTGCCAGCAGCGTAGAAGACTTTCAGGAGACCCAGTACTTC
TRBV7-8	TRBD2	once	TRBJ2-3	CASSARLAQRAADTQYF	TGTGCCAGCAGCGCCAGACTAGCCCAGAGGGCAGCAGATACGCAGTATTTT
TRBV5-1	-	once	TRBJ2-1	CASSLEGSGLKFF	TGCGCCAGCAGCTTGGAAGGGTCGGGGTTGAAGTTCTTC
TRBV5-1	-	once	TRBJ2-7	CASSPVGLRSSYEQYF	TGCGCCAGCAGCCCCGTTGGACTCCGGAGCTCCTACGAGCAGTACTTC
TRBV7-9	TRBD2	-	TRBJ2-3	CASSLTSGSTDTQYF	TGTGCCAGCAGCTTGACTAGCGGGAGCACAGATACGCAGTATTTT
TRBV6-5	-	-	TRBJ1-2	CASSYRAYYGYTF	TGTGCCAGCAGTTACCGGGCTTACTATGGCTACACCTTC
TRBV10-1	-	once	TRBJ1-2	CASSRRPRSRTYGYTF	TGCGCCAGCAGTAGAAGGCCAAGATCGCGAACCTATGGCTACACCTTC
TRBV11-1	TRBD2	once	TRBJ2-3	CASSFAGAYTDTQYF	TGTGCCAGCAGCTTCGCGGGAGCGTACACAGATACGCAGTATTTT
TRBV1	-	-	TRBJ1-4	CTSSLGDSLLEKLFF	TGCACCAGCAGCCTGGGGGACAGCCTACTGGAGAAACTGTTTTTT
TRBV11-2	-	-	TRBJ2-3	CASRKSSGVSTDTQYF	TGTGCCAGCAGAAAAAGTAGCGGAGTCAGCACAGATACGCAGTATTTT
TRBV6-5	-	-	TRBJ2-1	CATQPPNRAYNEQFF	TGTGCCACCCAACCACCGAACCGGGCCTACAATGAGCAGTTCTTC
TRBV5-1	-	few	TRBJ2-5	CASSLEETQYF	TGCGCCAGCAGCTTGGAAGAGACCCAGTACTTC
TRBV14	-	-	TRBJ1-4	CASSQRATNEKLFF	TGTGCCAGCAGCCAAAGAGCAACTAATGAAAAACTGTTTTTT
TRBV13	-	-	TRBJ2-1	CASSLAPTRYNEQFF	TGTGCCAGCAGCTTGGCCCCGACCCGTTACAATGAGCAGTTCTTC
TRBV5-6	-	-	TRBJ1-1	CAAQRRLNTEAFF	TGTGCCGCACAAAGACGGTTGAACACTGAAGCTTTCTTT
TRBV18	TRBD1	-	TRBJ2-3	CASSSTGGTDTQYF	TGTGCCAGCTCCTCAACAGGGGGCACAGATACGCAGTATTTT
TRBV6-5	-	-	TRBJ2-3	CASSYSQASTDTQYF	TGTGCCAGCAGTTATTCACAGGCTAGCACAGATACGCAGTATTTT
TRBV7-9	-	-	TRBJ2-7	CASSRVGEEQYF	TGTGCCAGCAGCCGAGTGGGGGAAGAGCAGTACTTC
TRBV15	TRBD2	few	TRBJ2-4	CATSRSSLAGAYF	TGTGCCACCAGCAGGAGTTCTCTAGCGGGAGCGTACTTC
TRBV18	-	-	TRBJ2-3	CASHPWTTLTDTQYF	TGTGCCAGCCATCCTTGGACTACCCTCACAGATACGCAGTATTTT
TRBV4-1	-	-	TRBJ1-2	CASSQQTGLKSDGYTF	TGCGCCAGCAGCCAGCAAACAGGGCTTAAATCGGATGGCTACACCTTC
TRBV11-2	TRBD1	-	TRBJ2-2	CASSLPPGQGFTGELFF	TGTGCCAGCAGCCTCCCTCCGGGACAGGGGTTCACCGGGGAGCTGTTTTTT
TRBV19	-	-	TRBJ1-1	CASRMGRARGNTEAFF	TGTGCCAGTAGAATGGGGAGGGCACGAGGTAACACTGAAGCTTTCTTT
TRBV6-5	-	-	TRBJ2-7	CASSWSGQPYEQYF	TGTGCCAGCAGTTGGTCGGGTCAACCCTACGAGCAGTACTTC
TRBV6-5	-	-	TRBJ2-5	CASSYRSQETQYF	TGTGCCAGCAGTTACAGATCTCAAGAGACCCAGTACTTC
TRBV5-1	TRBD1	-	TRBJ2-7	CASSPGTGAFYEQYF	TGCGCCAGCAGCCCCGGGACAGGGGCCTTCTACGAGCAGTACTTC